This T cell receptor beta chain was recovered during a study of type 1 and type 2 diabetes patients. Study-level information: Magnetic bead positive selection isolated CD4+ or CD8+ T cells from PBMCs. Notes on the study in general: Age and gender were not matched between study groups, possibly biasing interpretation.

PCR was run on genomic DNA. The TCR beta CDR3 region was amplified using 30 forward and 13 reverse primers. Each CDR3 protein gets one entry after TCRdb re-called the multiplex PCR reads with MiXCR. The sample lists a few hundred thousand distinct CDR3 sequences; roughly 50% were seen once. Concerning this clonotype: The antigen is undetermined.

Sequences were obtained from peripheral blood mononuclear cells (PBMCs). This clonotype was obtained from a man aged 18 to 30 with type 2 diabetes.

CDR3 region: CASSQAGSGTGELFF. The CDR3 coding sequence is TGTGCCAGCAGTCAGGCGGGTTCAGGCACCGGGGAGCTGTTTTTT. The chain employs TRBV12-3 or TRBV12-4 and TRBJ2-2, with a tentative D call TRBD2 (5 bases). Trimming removed 5 bases from V and 4 bases from J, with 14 bases in between. The CDR3 has 15 amino acids.